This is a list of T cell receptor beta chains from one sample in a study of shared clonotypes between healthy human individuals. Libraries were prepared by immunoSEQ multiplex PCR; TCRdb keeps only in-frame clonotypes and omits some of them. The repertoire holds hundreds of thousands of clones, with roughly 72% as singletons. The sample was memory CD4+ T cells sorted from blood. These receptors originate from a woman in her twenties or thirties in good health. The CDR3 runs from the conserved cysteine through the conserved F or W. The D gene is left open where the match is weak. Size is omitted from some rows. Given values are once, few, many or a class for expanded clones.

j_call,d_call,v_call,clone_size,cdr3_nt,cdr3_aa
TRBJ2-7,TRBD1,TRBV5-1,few,TGCGCCAGCTATCAGGACAGGGCAAACGAGCAGTACTTC,CASYQDRANEQYF
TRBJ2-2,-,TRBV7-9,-,TGTGCCAGCAGCTTAGGGGGCCCCGGGCCCTGGGCCGGGGAGCTGTTTTTT,CASSLGGPGPWAGELFF
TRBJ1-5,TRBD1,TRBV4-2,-,TGTGCCAGCAGCCAAGACAGGGGGAGCAATCAGCCCCAGCATTTT,CASSQDRGSNQPQHF
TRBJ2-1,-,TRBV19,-,TGTGCCAGTAGAGAGCGGGTTAGCTCCTACAATGAGCAGTTCTTC,CASRERVSSYNEQFF
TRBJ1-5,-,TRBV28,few,TGTGCCAGCAGTTTGGGGCAGGGTCGGCAGCCCCAGCATTTT,CASSLGQGRQPQHF
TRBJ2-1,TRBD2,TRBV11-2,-,TGTGCCAGCGGCGCGGGGGAATACAATGAGCAGTTCTTC,CASGAGEYNEQFF
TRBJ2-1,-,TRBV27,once,TGTGCCAGCAGTTTGTCCCCCGGGAAAGTCCCGAAAGGCTCCTACAATGAGCAGTTCTTC,CASSLSPGKVPKGSYNEQFF
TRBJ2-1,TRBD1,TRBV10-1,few,TGCGCCACCCAGCAAGGGACAGGGGGCGTAGGATCCTACAATGAGCAGTTCTTC,CATQQGTGGVGSYNEQFF
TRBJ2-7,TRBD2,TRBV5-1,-,TGCGCCAGCAGCTTAGGAGCGGGAGGGGTCCACGAGCAGTACTTC,CASSLGAGGVHEQYF
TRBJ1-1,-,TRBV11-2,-,TGTGCCAGCAGCTTACAGGGGTCGGTGAACACTGAAGCTTTCTTT,CASSLQGSVNTEAFF
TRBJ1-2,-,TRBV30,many,TGTGCCTGGAGTGAGGAAGGGTGGAGTTATGGCTACACCTTC,CAWSEEGWSYGYTF
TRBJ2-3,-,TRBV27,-,TGTGCCAGCAGTCCCGGCCCGGTAGATACGCAGTATTTT,CASSPGPVDTQYF
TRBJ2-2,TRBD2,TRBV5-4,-,TGTGCCAGCAGCCCGGGACTAGCGGGAGCCCTGAACACCGGGGAGCTGTTTTTT,CASSPGLAGALNTGELFF
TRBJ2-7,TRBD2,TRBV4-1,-,TGCGCCAGCAGCCAAGTACTAGCGGGAGGGAACTACGAGCAGTACTTC,CASSQVLAGGNYEQYF
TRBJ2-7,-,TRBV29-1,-,TGCAGCGTTGTTCACTCCGACGAGCAGTACTTC,CSVVHSDEQYF
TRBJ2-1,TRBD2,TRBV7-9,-,TGTGCCAGCAGCTCCTGGTCGGGTAGCGGGAGCTGGAATGAGCAGTTCTTC,CASSSWSGSGSWNEQFF
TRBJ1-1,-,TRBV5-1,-,TGCGCCAGCAGCTTGAGCCCTGTGGAGGCCCGGACTGAAGCTTTCTTT,CASSLSPVEARTEAFF
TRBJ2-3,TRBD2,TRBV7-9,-,TGTGCCAGCAGCCCGGGAAGCATAGCGGGAGTCCCAGATACGCAGTATTTT,CASSPGSIAGVPDTQYF
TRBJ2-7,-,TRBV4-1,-,TGCGCCAGCAGCCAAGTGACCCCTCGGGAGCAGTACTTC,CASSQVTPREQYF
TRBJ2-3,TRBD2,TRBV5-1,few,TGCGCCAGCAGCCAGGGACTAGCGGGAGGTACCACAGATACGCAGTATTTT,CASSQGLAGGTTDTQYF
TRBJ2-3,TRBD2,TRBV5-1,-,TGCGCCAGCAGCATTAGCGGGATTGACACAGATACGCAGTATTTT,CASSISGIDTDTQYF
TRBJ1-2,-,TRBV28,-,TGTGCCAGCAGTTATTTCGATGGCTACACCTTC,CASSYFDGYTF
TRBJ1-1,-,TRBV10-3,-,TGTGCCATCAGTGAGTTTGTGGTGGGGAACACTGAAGCTTTCTTT,CAISEFVVGNTEAFF
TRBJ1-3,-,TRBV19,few,TGTGCCAGTAGTTCCGGGGGTCCTGGAAACACCATATATTTT,CASSSGGPGNTIYF
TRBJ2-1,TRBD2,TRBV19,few,TGTGCCAGTAGTACCCGAACGGGACTAGCGGGTGGTGAGCAGTTCTTC,CASSTRTGLAGGEQFF
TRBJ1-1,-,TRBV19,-,TGTGCCAGTAGTATATTGCGAAACACTGAAGCTTTCTTT,CASSILRNTEAFF
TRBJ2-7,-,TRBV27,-,TGTGCCAGCAGTTCCCGGGACAACTACGAGCAGTACTTC,CASSSRDNYEQYF
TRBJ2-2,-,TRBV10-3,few,TGTGCCATCAGCTCCGGAATTCCCGGGGCCTACACCGGGGAGCTGTTTTTT,CAISSGIPGAYTGELFF
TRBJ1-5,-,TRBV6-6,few,TGTGCCAGCAGTTACGGGAGTAATCAGCCCCAGCATTTT,CASSYGSNQPQHF
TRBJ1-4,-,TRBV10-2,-,TGCGCCAGCAGTGAGACGGCACCGAATGAAAAACTGTTTTTT,CASSETAPNEKLFF
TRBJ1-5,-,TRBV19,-,TGTGCCAGTAGTACTGGACGGAAGGATGCAATCCAGCCCCAGCATTTT,CASSTGRKDAIQPQHF
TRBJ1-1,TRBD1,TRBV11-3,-,TGTGCCAGCAGCTTAGGCCCGGGACAGGATACTGAAGCTTTCTTT,CASSLGPGQDTEAFF
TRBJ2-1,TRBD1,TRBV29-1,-,TGCAGCGTCCTACAGGGGGCTAACAATGAGCAGTTCTTC,CSVLQGANNEQFF
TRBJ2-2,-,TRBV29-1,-,TGCAGCGTTGTATTCAAGAACACCGGGGAGCTGTTTTTT,CSVVFKNTGELFF
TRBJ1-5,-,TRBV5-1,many,TGCGCCAGCAGCTTGACCGGGGACGGCGATCAGCCCCAGCATTTT,CASSLTGDGDQPQHF
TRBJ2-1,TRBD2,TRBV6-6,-,TGTGCCAGCACCCCCATCCCAGCGGGAGTCTACAATGAGCAGTTCTTC,CASTPIPAGVYNEQFF
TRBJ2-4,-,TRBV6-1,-,TGTGCCAGCAGTGGCCGAGGAGCCAAAAACATTCAGTACTTC,CASSGRGAKNIQYF
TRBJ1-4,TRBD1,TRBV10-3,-,TGTGCCATCAGCTCCACACCTCCCCAGGGGGCTAATGAAAAACTGTTTTTT,CAISSTPPQGANEKLFF
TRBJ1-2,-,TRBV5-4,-,TGTGCCAGCAGCTCCACAGTTGGAGGCTACACCTTC,CASSSTVGGYTF
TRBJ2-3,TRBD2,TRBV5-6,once,TGTGCCAGCAGCTTGGGAACTAGCGGGAGGAATACGCAGTATTTT,CASSLGTSGRNTQYF
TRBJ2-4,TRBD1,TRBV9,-,TGTGCCAGCAGCGAGACAGGGAACCTAGCCAAAAACATTCAGTACTTC,CASSETGNLAKNIQYF
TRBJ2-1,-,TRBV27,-,TGTGCCAGCACCAGATTGGACAGTCCGAATGAGCAGTTCTTC,CASTRLDSPNEQFF
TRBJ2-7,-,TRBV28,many,TGTGCCAGCAGTCGCCGGGACTACGAGCAGTACTTC,CASSRRDYEQYF
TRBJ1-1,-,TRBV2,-,TGTGCCAGCAGGGGGGCTACAGGGAGCAATGAAGCTTTCTTT,CASRGATGSNEAFF
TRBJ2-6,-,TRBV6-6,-,TGTGCCAGCAGTTCCCAGGGGACTGGGGCCAACGTCCTGACTTTC,CASSSQGTGANVLTF
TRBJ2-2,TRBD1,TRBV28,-,TGTGCCAGCAGGCCGGGACAGACAACCGGGGAGCTGTTTTTT,CASRPGQTTGELFF
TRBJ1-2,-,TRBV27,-,TGTGCCAGCAGTACGACTACAGGGTCAGCTAACTATGGCTACACCTTC,CASSTTTGSANYGYTF
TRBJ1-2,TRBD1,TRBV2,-,TGTGCCAGCAGTTTAGGGGGCAGGGCAGCTAACTATGGCTACACCTTC,CASSLGGRAANYGYTF